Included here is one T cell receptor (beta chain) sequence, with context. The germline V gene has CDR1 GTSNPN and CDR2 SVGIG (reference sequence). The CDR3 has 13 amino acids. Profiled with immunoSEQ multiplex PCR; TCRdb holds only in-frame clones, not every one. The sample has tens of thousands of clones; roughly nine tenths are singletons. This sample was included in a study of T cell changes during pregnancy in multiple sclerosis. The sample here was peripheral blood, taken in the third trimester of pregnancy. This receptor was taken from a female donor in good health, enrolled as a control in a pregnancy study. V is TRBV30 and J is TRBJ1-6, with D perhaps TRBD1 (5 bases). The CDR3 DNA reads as TGTGCTTTCGGGGGTAGCAGTAATTCACCCCTCCACTTT. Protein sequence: CAFGGSSNSPLHF.